A single sample is the source of the 3 T cell receptor beta chains below, sequenced in a study of beta chain features in type 1 diabetes. The study reverse transcribed the entire isolated RNA, so it sequenced expressed TCRB transcripts. Data came from immunoSEQ multiplex PCR; TCRdb stores just in-frame clones and leaves some out. The sample yields a few hundred thousand clones, roughly 11% seen once. Sequenced sample: central memory CD4+ T cells from blood. These receptor sequences come from a young man in good health.

The rearrangement links TRBV28 to TRBJ2-1, with 9 bases fitting TRBD1. Germline V gene lookup returns CDR1 MDHEN and CDR2 SYDVKM. The CDR3 totals 16 residues. V gave up 6 bases and J gave up 6 bases; unmatched junction bases: 12. The CDR3 reads CASRDRGRPPLNEQFF. The CDR3 DNA reads TGTGCCAGCAGGGACAGGGGAAGGCCACCTCTCAATGAGCAGTTCTTC.

V and J are TRBV6-5 and TRBJ1-5; 7 bases map to TRBD1. CDR3 length equals 13 residues. Germline assignment: CDR1 MNHEY and CDR2 SVGAGI. With 4 bases clipped from V and 7 bases from J, the junction kept 4 bases outside the gene matches. The CDR3 sequence is CASSWQGGQPQHF. The CDR3, as DNA: TGTGCCAGCAGTTGGCAGGGGGGACAGCCCCAGCATTTT.

This chain uses TRBV7-8 with TRBJ2-7; D uncertain. This CDR3 is built from 16 residues. Germline V gene sequence: CDR1 SGHVS, CDR2 FQNEAQ. Trimming cost V 2 bases and J 0 bases, with 14 bases left between them. The CDR3 coding sequence is TGTGCCAGCAGCTTACCCCCGACGGCCTACTCCTACGAGCAGTACTTC. Amino acids: CASSLPPTAYSYEQYF.